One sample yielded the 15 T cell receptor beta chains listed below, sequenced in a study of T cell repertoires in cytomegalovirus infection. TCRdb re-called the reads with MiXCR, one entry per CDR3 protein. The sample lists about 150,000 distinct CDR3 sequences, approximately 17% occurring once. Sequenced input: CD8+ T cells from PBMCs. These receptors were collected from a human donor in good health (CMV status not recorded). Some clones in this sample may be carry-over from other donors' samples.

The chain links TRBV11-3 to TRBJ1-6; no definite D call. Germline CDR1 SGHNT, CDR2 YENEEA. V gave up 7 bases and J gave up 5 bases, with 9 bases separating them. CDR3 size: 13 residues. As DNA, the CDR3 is TGTGCCAGCAAAGCAGCCGATAATTCACCCCTCCACTTT. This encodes CASKAADNSPLHF.

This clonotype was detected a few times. CDR3 coding DNA: TGTGCCAGCAGCTCCCCGGGTAGCGGGAACACAGATACGCAGTATTTT. This sequence encodes CASSSPGSGNTDTQYF. This chain joins TRBV7-2 and TRBJ2-3; 8 bases are shared with TRBD2. The trim removed 4 bases at V and 2 bases at J, leaving 8 bases unmatched. Germline V gene lookup returns CDR1 SGHTA and CDR2 FQGNSA. CDR3 size: 16 residues.

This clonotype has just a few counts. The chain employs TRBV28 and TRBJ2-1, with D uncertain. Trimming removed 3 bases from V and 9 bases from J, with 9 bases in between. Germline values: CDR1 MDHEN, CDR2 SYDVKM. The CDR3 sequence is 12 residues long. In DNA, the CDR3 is TGTGCCAGCAGTTTGTTCGGTGGTGAGCAGTTCTTC. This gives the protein CASSLFGGEQFF.

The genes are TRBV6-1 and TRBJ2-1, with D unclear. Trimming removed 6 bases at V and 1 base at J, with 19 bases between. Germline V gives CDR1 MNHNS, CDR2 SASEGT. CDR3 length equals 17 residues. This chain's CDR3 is CASSAPLLGRSYNEQFF. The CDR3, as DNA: TGTGCCAGCAGCGCACCTCTTTTAGGAAGATCCTACAATGAGCAGTTCTTC.

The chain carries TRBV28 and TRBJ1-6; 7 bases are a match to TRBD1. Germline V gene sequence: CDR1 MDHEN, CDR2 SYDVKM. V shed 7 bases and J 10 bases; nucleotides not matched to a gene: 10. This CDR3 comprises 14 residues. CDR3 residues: CASTLDREDSPLHF. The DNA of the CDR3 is TGTGCCAGCACCCTCGACAGGGAGGACTCACCCCTCCACTTT.

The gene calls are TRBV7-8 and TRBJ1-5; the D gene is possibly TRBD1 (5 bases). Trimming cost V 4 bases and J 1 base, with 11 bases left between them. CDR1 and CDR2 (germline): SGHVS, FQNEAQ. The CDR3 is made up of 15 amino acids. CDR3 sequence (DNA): TGTGCCAGCAGCTCTACGCAGGGAAGCAATCAGCCCCAGCATTTT. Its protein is CASSSTQGSNQPQHF.

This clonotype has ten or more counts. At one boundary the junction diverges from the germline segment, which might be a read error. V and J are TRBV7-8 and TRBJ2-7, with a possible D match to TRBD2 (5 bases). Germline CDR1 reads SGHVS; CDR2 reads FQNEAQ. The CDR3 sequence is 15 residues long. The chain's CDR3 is CASSVAITKKDEQYF. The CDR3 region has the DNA TGTGCCAGCAGCGTAGCGATAACCAAAAAGGACGAGCAGTACTTC.

The CDR3 region is CASSFARTLEGTEAFF. In DNA, the CDR3 is TGTGCCAGCAGTTTCGCCCGAACCCTGGAGGGTACTGAAGCTTTCTTT. The chain carries TRBV11-2 and TRBJ1-1; D not resolved. The CDR3 loop spans 16 amino acids. Germline V gives CDR1 SGHAT, CDR2 FQNNGV. V gave up 6 bases and J gave up 5 bases, with 22 bases separating them. The complete variable domain, with remaining parts taken from reference TRBV11-2 and TRBJ1-1, reads EAGVAQSPRYKIIEKRQSVAFWCNPISGHATLYWYQQILGQGPKLLIQFQNNGVVDDSQLPKDRFSAERLKGVDSTLKIQPAKLEDSAVYLCASSFARTLEGTEAFFGQGTRLTVV.

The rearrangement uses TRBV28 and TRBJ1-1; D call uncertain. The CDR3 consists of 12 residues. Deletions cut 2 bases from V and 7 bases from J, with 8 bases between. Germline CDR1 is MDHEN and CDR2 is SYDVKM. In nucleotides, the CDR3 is TGTGCCAGCAGTTTAAGAGGGAATGAAGCTTTCTTT. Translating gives CASSLRGNEAFF.

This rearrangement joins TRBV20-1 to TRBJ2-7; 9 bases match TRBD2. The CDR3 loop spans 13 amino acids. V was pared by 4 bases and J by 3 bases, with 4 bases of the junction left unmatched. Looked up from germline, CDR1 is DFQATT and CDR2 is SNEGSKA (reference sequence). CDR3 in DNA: TGCAGTGCTACCGGACTAGCGAGCTACGAGCAGTACTTC. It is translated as CSATGLASYEQYF.

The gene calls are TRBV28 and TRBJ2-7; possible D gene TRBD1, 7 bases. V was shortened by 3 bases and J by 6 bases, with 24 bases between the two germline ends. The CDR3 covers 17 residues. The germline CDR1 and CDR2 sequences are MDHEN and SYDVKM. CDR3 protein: CASSFPRRNRGLFEQYF. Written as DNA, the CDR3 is TGTGCCAGCAGTTTCCCTAGGCGGAACAGGGGACTTTTCGAGCAGTACTTC.

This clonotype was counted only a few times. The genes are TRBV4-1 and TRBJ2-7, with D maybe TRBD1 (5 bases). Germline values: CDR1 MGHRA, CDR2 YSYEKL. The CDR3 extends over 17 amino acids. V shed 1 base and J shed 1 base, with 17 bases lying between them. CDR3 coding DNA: TGCGCCAGCAGCCAAGGGGGAAAGGGGCAAAAGTCCTACGAGCAGTACTTC. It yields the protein CASSQGGKGQKSYEQYF.

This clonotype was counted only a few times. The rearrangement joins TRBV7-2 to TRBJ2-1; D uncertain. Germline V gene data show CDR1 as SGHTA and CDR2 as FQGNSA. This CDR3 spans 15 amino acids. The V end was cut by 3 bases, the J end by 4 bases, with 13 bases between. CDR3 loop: CASSFRAGIYNEQFF. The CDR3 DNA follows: TGTGCCAGCAGCTTCCGTGCCGGTATTTACAATGAGCAGTTCTTC. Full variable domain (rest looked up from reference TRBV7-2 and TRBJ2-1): GAGVSQSPSNKVTEKGKDVELRCDPISGHTALYWYRQSLGQGLEFLIYFQGNSAPDKSGLPSDRFSAERTGGSVSTLTIQRTQQEDSAVYLCASSFRAGIYNEQFFGPGTRLTVL.

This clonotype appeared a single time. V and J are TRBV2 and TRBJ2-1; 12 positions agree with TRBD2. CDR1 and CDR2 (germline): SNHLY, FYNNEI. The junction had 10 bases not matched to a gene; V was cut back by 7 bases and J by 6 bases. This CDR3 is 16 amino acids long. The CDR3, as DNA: TGTGCCAGCATGGATGGACTAGCGGGATTTCTCAATGAGCAGTTCTTC. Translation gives CASMDGLAGFLNEQFF.

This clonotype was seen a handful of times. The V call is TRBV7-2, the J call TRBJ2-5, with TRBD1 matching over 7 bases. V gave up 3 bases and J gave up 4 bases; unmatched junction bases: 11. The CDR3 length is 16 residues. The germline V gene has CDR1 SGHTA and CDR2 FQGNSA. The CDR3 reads CASSFPSQGPGETQYF. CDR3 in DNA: TGTGCCAGCAGCTTTCCTTCACAGGGGCCCGGAGAGACCCAGTACTTC.